Reported below is one T cell receptor (beta chain). Its matching antigen is unknown. The germline V and J ends were trimmed by 4 bases and 8 bases, with 17 bases remaining between them. The CDR3 covers 14 residues. Germline V lookup: CDR1 LGHNA, CDR2 YSLEER. Data came from immunoSEQ multiplex PCR; TCRdb stores just in-frame clones and leaves some out. Here the sample spans tens of thousands of clones, 94% being singletons. This entry belongs to a study of graft-versus-host responses after intestinal transplantation. Looking at the study overall: The recipients all started with anti-thymocyte globulin induction and then took tacrolimus and steroids for approximately 3 years. The study's findings and limits: Some patients had graft-donor T cell macrochimerism. In their allografts, the ratios of graft-versus-host to host-versus-graft T cell clones were high. Recipient marrow contained GvH clones, some of which appeared first in ileum or blood.

This TCR came from a human donor who was the organ donor for an intestinal transplant. This chain joins TRBV4-3 and TRBJ1-2; possibly TRBD1 for D (6 bases). Here the sequenced sample was unstimulated CD4+ T cells sorted from spleen or lymph node cells, taken before transplant. CDR3 sequence reads: CASSPTPQGRGYTF. The CDR3 nucleotides are TGCGCCAGCAGCCCCACCCCACAGGGCCGGGGCTACACCTTC.